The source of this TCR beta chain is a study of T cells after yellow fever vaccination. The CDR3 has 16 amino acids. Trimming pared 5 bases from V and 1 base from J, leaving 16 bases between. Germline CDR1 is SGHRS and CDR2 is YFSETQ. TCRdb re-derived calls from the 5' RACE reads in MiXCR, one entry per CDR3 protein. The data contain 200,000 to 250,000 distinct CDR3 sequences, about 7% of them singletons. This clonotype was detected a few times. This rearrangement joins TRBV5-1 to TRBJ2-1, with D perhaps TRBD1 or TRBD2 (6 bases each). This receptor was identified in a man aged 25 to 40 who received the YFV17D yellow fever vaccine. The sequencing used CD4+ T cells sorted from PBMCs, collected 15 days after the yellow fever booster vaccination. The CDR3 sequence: CASRGGLATSYNEQFF. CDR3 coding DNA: TGCGCCAGCAGAGGGGGGCTAGCGACATCCTACAATGAGCAGTTCTTC.